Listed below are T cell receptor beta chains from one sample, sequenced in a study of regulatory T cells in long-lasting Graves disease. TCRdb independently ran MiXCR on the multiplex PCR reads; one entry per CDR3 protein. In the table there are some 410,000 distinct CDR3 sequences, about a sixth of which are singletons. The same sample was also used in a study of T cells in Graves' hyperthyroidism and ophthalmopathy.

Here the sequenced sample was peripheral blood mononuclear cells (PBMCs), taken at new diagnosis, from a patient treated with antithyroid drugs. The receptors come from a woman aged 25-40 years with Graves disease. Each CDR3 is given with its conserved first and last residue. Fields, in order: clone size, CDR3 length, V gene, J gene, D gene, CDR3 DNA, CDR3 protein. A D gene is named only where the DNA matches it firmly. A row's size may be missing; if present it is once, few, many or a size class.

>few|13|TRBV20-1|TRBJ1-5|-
TGCAGTGCTAGAGAGTCGCGAGGTCAGCCCCAGCATTTT
CSARESRGQPQHF
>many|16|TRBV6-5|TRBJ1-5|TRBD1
TGTGCCAGCAGTTTATCTGGGACAGGGGGAAGACAGCCCCAGCATTTT
CASSLSGTGGRQPQHF
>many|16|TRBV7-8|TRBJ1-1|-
TGTGCCAGCAGCTTGCCGGGGCTCCAGAGGGCCACTGAAGCTTTCTTT
CASSLPGLQRATEAFF
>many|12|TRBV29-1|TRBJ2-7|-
TGCAGCGTTGAGGTACAGCCCTACGAGCAGTACTTC
CSVEVQPYEQYF
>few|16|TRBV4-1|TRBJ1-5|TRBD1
TGCGCCAGCAGCCGCCTTGGACAGGACCTAAATCAGCCCCAGCATTTT
CASSRLGQDLNQPQHF
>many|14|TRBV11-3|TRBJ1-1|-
TGTGCCAGCAGCTTGGGGGCAATGAACACTGAAGCTTTCTTT
CASSLGAMNTEAFF
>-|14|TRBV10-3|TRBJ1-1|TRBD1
TGTGCCATCAGCTCCGGGACAGGGATAGTGGAAGCTTTCTTT
CAISSGTGIVEAFF
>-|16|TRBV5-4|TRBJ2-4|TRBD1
TGTGCCACCCGGACAGGGGGCCAAACAGCCAAATACATTCAGTACTTC
CATRTGGQTAKYIQYF
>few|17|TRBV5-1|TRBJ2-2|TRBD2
TGCGCCAGCACGAGGCTAGCGGGAGGCCTCCGGACCGGGGAGCTGTTTTTT
CASTRLAGGLRTGELFF
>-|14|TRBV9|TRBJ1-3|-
TGTGCCAGCAGCGTAGTCGACTCTGGAAACACCATATATTTT
CASSVVDSGNTIYF
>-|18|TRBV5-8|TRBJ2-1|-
TGTGCCAGCAGCTTGGAGGGCGGACCAAGGACGGCCTACAATGAGCAGTTCTTC
CASSLEGGPRTAYNEQFF
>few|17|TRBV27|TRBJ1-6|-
TGTGCCAGCAGTTTATTAAGGGAGGGAGGTACGGATTCACCCCTCCACTTT
CASSLLREGGTDSPLHF
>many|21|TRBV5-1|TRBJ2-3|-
TGCGCCAGCAGCTTGGCTTGGGGTGCTCGCTACCCGAGGGGTGAGGCAGATACGCAGTATTTT
CASSLAWGARYPRGEADTQYF
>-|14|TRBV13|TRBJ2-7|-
TGTGCCAGCAGCTCGCCTATGACAGGTGACGAGCAGTACTTC
CASSSPMTGDEQYF
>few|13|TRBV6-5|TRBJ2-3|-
TGTGCCAGCAGTTACGGGATTCAAAATACGCAGTATTTT
CASSYGIQNTQYF
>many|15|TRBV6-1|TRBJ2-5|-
TGTGCCAGCAGGGGAGATTCCCCGGAACGAGAGACCCAGTACTTC
CASRGDSPERETQYF
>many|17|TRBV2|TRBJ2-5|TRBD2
TGTGCCAGCAGTGAAGCTGTCGGGACTAGCGGGAAGGCGACCCAGTACTTC
CASSEAVGTSGKATQYF
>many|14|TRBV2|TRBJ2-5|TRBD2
TGTGCCAGCAGTAAGAAAGCGGGAGCAGAGACCCAGTACTTC
CASSKKAGAETQYF
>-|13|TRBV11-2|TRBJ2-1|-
TGTGCCAGCAGCTTAGAGTGGGCATTAGGGCAGTTCTTC
CASSLEWALGQFF
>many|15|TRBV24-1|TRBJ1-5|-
TGTGCCCCGCGTTTATCGGCAGGCAGCAATCAGCCCCAGCATTTT
CAPRLSAGSNQPQHF
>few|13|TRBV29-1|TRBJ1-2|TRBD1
TGCAGCGTTTCGGGACAGGGGGACTATGGCTACACCTTC
CSVSGQGDYGYTF
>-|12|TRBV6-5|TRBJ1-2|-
TGTGCCAGCGGTTACGAGGGATATGGCTACACCTTC
CASGYEGYGYTF
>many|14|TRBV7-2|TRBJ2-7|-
TGTGCCAGCAGCTCCCGGGACACGACCTACGAGCAGTACTTC
CASSSRDTTYEQYF
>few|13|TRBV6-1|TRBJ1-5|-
TGTGCCAGCAGTGAAGGGGGACATCAGCCCCAGCATTTT
CASSEGGHQPQHF
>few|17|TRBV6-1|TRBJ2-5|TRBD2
TGTGCCAGCACCCGACTGGGTAGCGGGAGGCGCCAAGAGACCCAGTACTTC
CASTRLGSGRRQETQYF
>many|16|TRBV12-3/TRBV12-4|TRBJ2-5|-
TGTGCCAGCAGTTCCTGGGGCGGGGGCAGAGCCGAGACCCAGTACTTC
CASSSWGGGRAETQYF
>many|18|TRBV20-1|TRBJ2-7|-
TGCAGTGCTAGAGATGAGTCGGGGGCCAAGTGGGCCTACTACGAGCAGTACTTC
CSARDESGAKWAYYEQYF
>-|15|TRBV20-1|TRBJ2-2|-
TGCAGTGCTAGATCTCGGACGGAGAACACCGGGGAGCTGTTTTTT
CSARSRTENTGELFF
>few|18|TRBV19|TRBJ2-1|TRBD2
TGTGCCAGTAGTGCTGATCGACTAGCGGGAGTCATTAGGTATGAGCAGTTCTTC
CASSADRLAGVIRYEQFF
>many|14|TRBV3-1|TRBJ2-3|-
TGTGCCAGCAGCCAAGAACCCACGCCAGATACGCAGTATTTT
CASSQEPTPDTQYF
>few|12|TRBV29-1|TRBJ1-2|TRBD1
TGCAGCTCTCATAGGGACAGAAGTGGCTACACCTTC
CSSHRDRSGYTF
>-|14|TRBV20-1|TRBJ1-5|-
TGCAGTGCTAGATCCGGGGGGAGGAATCAGCCCCAGCATTTT
CSARSGGRNQPQHF
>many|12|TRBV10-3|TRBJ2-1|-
TGTGCCATCAGTGAGATAGGAAATGAGCAGTTCTTC
CAISEIGNEQFF
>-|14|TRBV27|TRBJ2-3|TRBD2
TGTGCCAGCAGCTCACTAGCGGGAGAGGATACGCAGTATTTT
CASSSLAGEDTQYF
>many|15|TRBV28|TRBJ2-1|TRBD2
TGTGCCAGCATCGATACTAGCGGGAGCAGCAATGAGCAGTTCTTC
CASIDTSGSSNEQFF
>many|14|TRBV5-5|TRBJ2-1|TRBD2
TGTGCCAGCAGCTTGGTACTAGCGGGAAATTCGCAGTTCTTC
CASSLVLAGNSQFF
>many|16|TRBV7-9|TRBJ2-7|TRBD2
TGTGCCAGCGGGGGACTAGCGGGAAGTTACGGGGACGAGCAGTACTTC
CASGGLAGSYGDEQYF
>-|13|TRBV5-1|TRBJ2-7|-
TGCGCCAGCAGCCCAGGGACCCTAGCAACGCAGTACTTC
CASSPGTLATQYF
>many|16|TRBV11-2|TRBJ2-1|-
TGTGCCAGCAGCTTAGATCGAGAGCGTCACAACAATGAGCAGTTCTTC
CASSLDRERHNNEQFF
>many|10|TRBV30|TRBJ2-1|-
TGTGCCTGTTGGGACAATGAGCAGTTCTTC
CACWDNEQFF
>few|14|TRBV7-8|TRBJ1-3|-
TGTGCCAGCAGCCAACGGTCGTTGGGAAACACCATATATTTT
CASSQRSLGNTIYF
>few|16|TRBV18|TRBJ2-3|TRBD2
TGTGCCAGCTCACCACCGTCTAGCGGGAGTGATAATACGCAGTATTTT
CASSPPSSGSDNTQYF
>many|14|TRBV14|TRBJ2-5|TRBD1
TGTGCCAGCAGCCTCCGGACAGGACTAGAGACCCAGTACTTC
CASSLRTGLETQYF
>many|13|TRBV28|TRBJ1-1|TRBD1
TGTGCCAGCAGTGTGGGACAGGGAGATGAAGCTTTCTTT
CASSVGQGDEAFF
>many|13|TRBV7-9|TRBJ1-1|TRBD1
TGTGCCGTAACAGGGGGCTGGAACACTGAAGCTTTCTTT
CAVTGGWNTEAFF
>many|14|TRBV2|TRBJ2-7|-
TGTGCCAGCCTTAGCGGACTGAGCTCCTACGAGCAGTACTTC
CASLSGLSSYEQYF
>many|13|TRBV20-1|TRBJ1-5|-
TGCAGTGCCCGGAGGATTTTCAATCAGCCCCAGCATTTT
CSARRIFNQPQHF
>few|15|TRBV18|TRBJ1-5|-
TGTGCCAGCTCCCAGAGTGACAGATTCGATCAGCCCCAGCATTTT
CASSQSDRFDQPQHF
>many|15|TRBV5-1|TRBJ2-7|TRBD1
TGCGCCAGCAGCCGTGGGCCGGGACAGGGCTACGAGCAGTACTTC
CASSRGPGQGYEQYF
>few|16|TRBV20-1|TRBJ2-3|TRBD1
TGCAGTGCCAACCCCGTGGCAGGGGGTGGGACAGATACGCAGTATTTT
CSANPVAGGGTDTQYF
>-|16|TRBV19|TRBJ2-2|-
TGTGCCAGTAGAGAGGCTTTAGGGGAATCCTCCGGGGAGCTGTTTTTT
CASREALGESSGELFF
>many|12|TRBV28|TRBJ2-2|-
TGTGCCAGCAGCCCCTTAGCCGGGGAGCTGTTTTTT
CASSPLAGELFF
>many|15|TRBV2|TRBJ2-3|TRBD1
TGTGCCAGCAGTGGGACAGGGGCTAGTGCAGATACGCAGTATTTT
CASSGTGASADTQYF
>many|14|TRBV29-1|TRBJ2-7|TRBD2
TGCAGCGTTGAAGAAGCGGGAGGTACCTACGAGCAGTACTTC
CSVEEAGGTYEQYF
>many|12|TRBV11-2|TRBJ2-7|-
TGTGCCAGCAGCTTTCCCGGGGACGAGCAGTACTTC
CASSFPGDEQYF
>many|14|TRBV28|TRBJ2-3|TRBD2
TGTGCCAGCAGTTTAGGTGGGAGGGAGCCTACGCAGTATTTT
CASSLGGREPTQYF
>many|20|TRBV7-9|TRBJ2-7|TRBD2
TGTGCCAGCAGCATTACCGGACCGGGACTAGGGCGTCCGGACCTCTACGAGCAGTACTTC
CASSITGPGLGRPDLYEQYF
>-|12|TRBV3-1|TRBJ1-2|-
TGTGCCAGCAGTACCGGGGCCTATGGCTACACCTTC
CASSTGAYGYTF